This T cell receptor (beta chain) was recovered during a study of immune characterization of retroperitoneal liposarcoma. TCRdb reprocessed the PCR reads with MiXCR, giving one entry per CDR3 protein. The repertoire holds 8,000 to 11,000 distinct CDR3 sequences, about a quarter seen once, with about 8% in the top ten. The V gene end was trimmed by 3 bases and the J gene end by 2 bases; junction bases not matched to a gene: 3. This CDR3 is built from 14 residues. Germline V gene data show CDR1 as MNHNS and CDR2 as SASEGT. This chain links TRBV6-1 with TRBJ2-5, with 7 positions matching TRBD2. Sample: tumor tissue. The receptor was isolated from a female donor with retroperitoneal liposarcoma. The CDR3 reads CASSDGGGQETQYF. The CDR3 DNA reads TGTGCCAGCAGTGATGGGGGGGGGCAAGAGACCCAGTACTTC.